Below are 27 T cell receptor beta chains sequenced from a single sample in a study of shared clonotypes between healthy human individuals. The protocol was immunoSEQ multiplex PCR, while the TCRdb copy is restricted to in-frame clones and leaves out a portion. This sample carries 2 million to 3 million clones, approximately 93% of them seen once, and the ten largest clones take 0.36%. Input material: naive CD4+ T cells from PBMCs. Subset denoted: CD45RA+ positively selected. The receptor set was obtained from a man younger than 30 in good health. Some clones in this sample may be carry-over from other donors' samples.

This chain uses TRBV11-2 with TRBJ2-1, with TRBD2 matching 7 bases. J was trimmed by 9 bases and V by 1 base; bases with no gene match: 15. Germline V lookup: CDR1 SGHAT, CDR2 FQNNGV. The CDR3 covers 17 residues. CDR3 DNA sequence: TGTGCCAGCAGCTTAGCCGCCGGGAGGAAAGTACTGGGTGAGCAGTTCTTC. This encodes CASSLAAGRKVLGEQFF.

CDR3 DNA: TGTGCCAGCAGCCCACAGACCCAAGAGACCCAGTACTTC. Translated, it gives CASSPQTQETQYF. The chain has TRBV27 and TRBJ2-5; no firm D call. V was trimmed by 6 bases and J by 1 base, leaving 9 bases between them. From germline, CDR1 is MNHEY and CDR2 SMNVEV (reference sequence). The CDR3 contains 13 residues.

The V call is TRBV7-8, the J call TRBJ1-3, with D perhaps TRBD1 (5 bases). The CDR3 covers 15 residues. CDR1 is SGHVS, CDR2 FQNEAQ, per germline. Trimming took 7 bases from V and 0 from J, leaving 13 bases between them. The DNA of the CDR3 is TGTGCCAGCACCAAGACAGAACCCTCTGGAAACACCATATATTTT. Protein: CASTKTEPSGNTIYF.

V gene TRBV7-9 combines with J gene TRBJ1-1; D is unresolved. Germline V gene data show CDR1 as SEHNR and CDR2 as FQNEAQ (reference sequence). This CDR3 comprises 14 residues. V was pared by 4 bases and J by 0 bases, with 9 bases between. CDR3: CASSSRAMNTEAFF. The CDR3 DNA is TGTGCCAGCAGCTCCAGAGCCATGAACACTGAAGCTTTCTTT.

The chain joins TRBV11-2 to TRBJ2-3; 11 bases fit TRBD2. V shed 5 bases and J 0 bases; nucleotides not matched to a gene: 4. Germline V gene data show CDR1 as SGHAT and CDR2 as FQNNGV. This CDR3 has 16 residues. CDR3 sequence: CASSRASGRSTDTQYF. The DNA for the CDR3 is TGTGCCAGCAGCCGCGCTAGCGGGAGGAGCACAGATACGCAGTATTTT.

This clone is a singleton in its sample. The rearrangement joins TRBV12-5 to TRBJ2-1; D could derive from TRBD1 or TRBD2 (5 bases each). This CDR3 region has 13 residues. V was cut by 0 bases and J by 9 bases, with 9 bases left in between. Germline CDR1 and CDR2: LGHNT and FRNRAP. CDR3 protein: CASGLVQRGEQFF. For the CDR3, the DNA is TGTGCTAGTGGTTTGGTACAGAGGGGTGAGCAGTTCTTC.

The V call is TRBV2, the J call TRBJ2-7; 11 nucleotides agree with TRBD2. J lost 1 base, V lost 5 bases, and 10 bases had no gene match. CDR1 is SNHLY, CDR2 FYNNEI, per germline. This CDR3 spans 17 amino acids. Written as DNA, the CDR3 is TGTGCCAGCAGTTGGACTAGCGGGTACCCCTCTTCCTACGAGCAGTACTTC. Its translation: CASSWTSGYPSSYEQYF.

CDR3 sequence (DNA): TGTGCCTGGAGTAAGGGACAACCTCCCTACGAGCAGTACTTC. Its protein is CAWSKGQPPYEQYF. The chain is built from TRBV30 and TRBJ2-5; D possibly corresponds to TRBD1 (6 bases). Near its end, the DNA agrees better with TRBJ2-7, so the J call may be wrong. The germline V gene has CDR1 GTSNPN and CDR2 SVGIG (reference sequence). The CDR3 is 14 amino acids.

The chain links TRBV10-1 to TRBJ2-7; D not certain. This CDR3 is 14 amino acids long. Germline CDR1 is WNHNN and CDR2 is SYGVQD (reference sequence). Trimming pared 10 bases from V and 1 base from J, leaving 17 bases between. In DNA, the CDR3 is TGCGCCACTATGGACCGATTAGGATCCTACGAGCAGTACTTC. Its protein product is CATMDRLGSYEQYF.

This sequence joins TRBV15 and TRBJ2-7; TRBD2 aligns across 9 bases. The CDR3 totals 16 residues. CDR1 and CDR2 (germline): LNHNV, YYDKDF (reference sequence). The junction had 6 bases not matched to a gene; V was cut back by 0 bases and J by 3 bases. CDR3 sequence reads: CATSRDPSGTHYEQYF. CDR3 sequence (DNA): TGTGCCACCAGCAGAGACCCTAGCGGGACCCACTACGAGCAGTACTTC.

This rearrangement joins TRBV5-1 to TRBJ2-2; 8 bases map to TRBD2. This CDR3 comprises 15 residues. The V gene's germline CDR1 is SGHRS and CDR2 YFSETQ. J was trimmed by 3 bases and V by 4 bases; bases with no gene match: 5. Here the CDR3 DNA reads TGCGCCAGCAGCAAACTAGCGGCTGACACCGGGGAGCTGTTTTTT. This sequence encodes CASSKLAADTGELFF.

In DNA form, the CDR3 reads TGTGCCAGTTTGCCGGGACTAGCGGGAGCCGGAGATACGCAGTATTTT. This encodes CASLPGLAGAGDTQYF. The chain combines TRBV7-6 with TRBJ2-3, with 14 bases fitting TRBD2. Trimming removed 9 bases from V and 5 bases from J; junction bases left unmatched: 10. The CDR3 spans 16 residues. Germline-derived CDR1 and CDR2 are SGHVS and FNYEAQ.

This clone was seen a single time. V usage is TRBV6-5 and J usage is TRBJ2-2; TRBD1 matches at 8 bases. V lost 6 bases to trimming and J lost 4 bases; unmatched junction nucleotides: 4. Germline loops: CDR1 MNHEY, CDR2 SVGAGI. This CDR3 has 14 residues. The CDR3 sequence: CASRAGGGTGELFF. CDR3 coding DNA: TGTGCCAGCAGAGCAGGGGGCGGCACCGGGGAGCTGTTTTTT.

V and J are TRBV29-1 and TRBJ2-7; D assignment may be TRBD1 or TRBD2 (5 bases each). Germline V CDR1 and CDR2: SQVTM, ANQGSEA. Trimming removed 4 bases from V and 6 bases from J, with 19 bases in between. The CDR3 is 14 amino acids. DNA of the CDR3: TGCAGCGTTGTGGATACAGGAGGCCCCTCCGAGCAGTACTTC. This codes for CSVVDTGGPSEQYF.

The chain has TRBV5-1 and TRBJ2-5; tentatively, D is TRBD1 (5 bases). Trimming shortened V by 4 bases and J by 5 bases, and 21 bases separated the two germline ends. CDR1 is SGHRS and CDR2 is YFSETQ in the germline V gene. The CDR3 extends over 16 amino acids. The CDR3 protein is CASSPAQGIGLETQYF. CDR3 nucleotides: TGCGCCAGCAGCCCGGCCCAGGGTATCGGTTTGGAGACCCAGTACTTC.

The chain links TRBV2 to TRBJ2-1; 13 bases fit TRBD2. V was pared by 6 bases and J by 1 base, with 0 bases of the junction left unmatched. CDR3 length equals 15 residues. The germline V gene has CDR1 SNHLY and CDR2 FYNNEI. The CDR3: CASRGLAGSYNEQFF. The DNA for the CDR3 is TGTGCCAGCAGGGGACTAGCGGGATCCTACAATGAGCAGTTCTTC.

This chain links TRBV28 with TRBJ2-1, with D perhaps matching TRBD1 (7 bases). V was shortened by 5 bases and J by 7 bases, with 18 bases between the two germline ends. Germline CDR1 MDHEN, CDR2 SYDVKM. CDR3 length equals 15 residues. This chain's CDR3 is CASSPNPQGRNEQFF. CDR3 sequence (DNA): TGTGCCAGCAGTCCAAATCCACAGGGGAGGAATGAGCAGTTCTTC.

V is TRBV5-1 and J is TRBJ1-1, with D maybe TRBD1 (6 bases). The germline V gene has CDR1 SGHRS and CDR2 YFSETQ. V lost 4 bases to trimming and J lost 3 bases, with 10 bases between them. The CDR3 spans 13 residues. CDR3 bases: TGCGCCAGCAGCGCCTGGACAGACACTGAAGCTTTCTTT. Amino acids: CASSAWTDTEAFF.

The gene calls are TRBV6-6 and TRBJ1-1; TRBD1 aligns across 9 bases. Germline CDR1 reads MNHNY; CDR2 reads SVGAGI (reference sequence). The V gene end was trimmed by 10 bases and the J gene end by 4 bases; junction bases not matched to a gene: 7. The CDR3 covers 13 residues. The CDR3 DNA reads TGTGCCACCTTACAGGGGGCGAGCACTGAAGCTTTCTTT. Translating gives CATLQGASTEAFF.

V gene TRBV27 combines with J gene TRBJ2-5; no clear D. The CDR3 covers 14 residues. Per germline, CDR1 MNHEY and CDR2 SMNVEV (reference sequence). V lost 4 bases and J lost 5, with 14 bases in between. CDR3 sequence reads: CASSSSATRETQYF. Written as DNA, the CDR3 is TGTGCCAGCAGTTCGTCTGCCACCAGGGAGACCCAGTACTTC.

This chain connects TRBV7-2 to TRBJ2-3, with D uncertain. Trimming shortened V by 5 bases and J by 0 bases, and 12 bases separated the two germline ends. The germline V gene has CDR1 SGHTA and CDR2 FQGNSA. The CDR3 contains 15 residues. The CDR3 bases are TGTGCCAGCAGCCGCGGAGATCCTAGCACAGATACGCAGTATTTT. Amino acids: CASSRGDPSTDTQYF.

In DNA, the CDR3 is TGTGCCAGCAGTTTATACGCACAGGGGGCGCATGGCTACACCTTC. It is translated as CASSLYAQGAHGYTF. The chain links TRBV28 to TRBJ1-2; TRBD1 matches 9 bases. The ends lost 1 base at V and 6 bases at J; junction bases unmatched: 6. CDR3 length: 15 amino acids. CDR1 is MDHEN, CDR2 SYDVKM, per germline.

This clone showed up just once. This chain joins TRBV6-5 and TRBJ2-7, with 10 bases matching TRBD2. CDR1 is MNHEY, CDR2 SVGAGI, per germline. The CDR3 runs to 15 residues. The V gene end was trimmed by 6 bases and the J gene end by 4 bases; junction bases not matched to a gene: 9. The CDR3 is CASSRTSGAAYEQYF. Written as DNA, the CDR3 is TGTGCCAGCAGCCGCACTAGCGGGGCAGCATACGAGCAGTACTTC.

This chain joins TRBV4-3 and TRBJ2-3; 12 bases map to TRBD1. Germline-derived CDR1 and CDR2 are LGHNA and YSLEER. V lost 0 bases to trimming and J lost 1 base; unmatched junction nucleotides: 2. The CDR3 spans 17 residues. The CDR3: CASSQEGDRGRTDTQYF. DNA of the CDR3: TGCGCCAGCAGCCAAGAGGGGGACAGGGGGCGCACAGATACGCAGTATTTT.

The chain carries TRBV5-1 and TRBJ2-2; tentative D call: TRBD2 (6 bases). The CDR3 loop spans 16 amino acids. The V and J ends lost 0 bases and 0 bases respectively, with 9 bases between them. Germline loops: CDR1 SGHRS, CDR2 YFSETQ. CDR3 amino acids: CASSLDSGANTGELFF. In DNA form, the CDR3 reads TGCGCCAGCAGCTTGGATTCGGGGGCGAACACCGGGGAGCTGTTTTTT.

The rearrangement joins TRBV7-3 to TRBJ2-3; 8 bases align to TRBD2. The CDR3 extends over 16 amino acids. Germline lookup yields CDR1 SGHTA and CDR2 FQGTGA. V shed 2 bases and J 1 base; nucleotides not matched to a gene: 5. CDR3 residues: CASSLFFGGGTDTQYF. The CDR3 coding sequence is TGTGCCAGCAGCTTATTTTTCGGGGGGGGCACAGATACGCAGTATTTT. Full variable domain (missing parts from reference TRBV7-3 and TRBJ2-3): GAGVSQTPSNKVTEKGKYVELRCDPISGHTALYWYRQSLGQGPEFLIYFQGTGAADDSGLPNDRFFAVRPEGSVSTLKIQRTERGDSAVYLCASSLFFGGGTDTQYFGPGTRLTVL.

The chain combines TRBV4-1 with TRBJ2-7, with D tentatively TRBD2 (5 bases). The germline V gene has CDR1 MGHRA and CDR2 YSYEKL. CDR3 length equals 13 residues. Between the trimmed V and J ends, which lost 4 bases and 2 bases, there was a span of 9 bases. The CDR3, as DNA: TGCGCCAGCAGCCTCTACGGGACCTACGAGCAGTACTTC. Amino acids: CASSLYGTYEQYF.